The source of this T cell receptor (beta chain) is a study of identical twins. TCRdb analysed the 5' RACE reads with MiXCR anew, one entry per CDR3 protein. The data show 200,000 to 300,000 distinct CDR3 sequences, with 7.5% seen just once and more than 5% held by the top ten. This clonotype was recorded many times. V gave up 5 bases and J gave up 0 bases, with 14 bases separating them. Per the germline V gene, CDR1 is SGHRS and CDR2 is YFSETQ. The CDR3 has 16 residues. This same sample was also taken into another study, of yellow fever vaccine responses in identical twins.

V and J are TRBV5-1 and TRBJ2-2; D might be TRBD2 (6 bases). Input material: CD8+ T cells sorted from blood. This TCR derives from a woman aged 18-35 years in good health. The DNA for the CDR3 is TGCGCCAGCAGGCCTTCCGGGACTCCGAACACCGGGGAGCTGTTTTTT. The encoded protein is CASRPSGTPNTGELFF.